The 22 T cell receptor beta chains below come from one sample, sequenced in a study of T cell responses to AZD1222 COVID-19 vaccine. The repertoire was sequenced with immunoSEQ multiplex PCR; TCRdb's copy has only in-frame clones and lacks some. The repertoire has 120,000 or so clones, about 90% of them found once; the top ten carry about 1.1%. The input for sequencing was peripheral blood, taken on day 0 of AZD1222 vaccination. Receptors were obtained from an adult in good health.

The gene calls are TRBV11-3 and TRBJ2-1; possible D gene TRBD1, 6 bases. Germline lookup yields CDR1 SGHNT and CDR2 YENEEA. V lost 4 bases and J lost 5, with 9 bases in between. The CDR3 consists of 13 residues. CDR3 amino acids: CASSSNRDNEQFF. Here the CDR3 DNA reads TGTGCCAGCAGCTCGAACAGGGACAATGAGCAGTTCTTC.

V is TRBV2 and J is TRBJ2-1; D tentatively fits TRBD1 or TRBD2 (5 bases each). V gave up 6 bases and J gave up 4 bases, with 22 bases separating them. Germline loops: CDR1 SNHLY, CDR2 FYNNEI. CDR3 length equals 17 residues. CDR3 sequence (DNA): TGTGCCAGCAGCGCAAAGTCCGGGACCAAGACTTACAATGAGCAGTTCTTC. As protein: CASSAKSGTKTYNEQFF. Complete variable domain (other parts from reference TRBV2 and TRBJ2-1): EPEVTQTPSHQVTQMGQEVILRCVPISNHLYFYWYRQILGQKVEFLVSFYNNEISEKSEIFDDQFSVERPDGSNFTLKIRSTKLEDSAMYFCASSAKSGTKTYNEQFFGPGTRLTVL.

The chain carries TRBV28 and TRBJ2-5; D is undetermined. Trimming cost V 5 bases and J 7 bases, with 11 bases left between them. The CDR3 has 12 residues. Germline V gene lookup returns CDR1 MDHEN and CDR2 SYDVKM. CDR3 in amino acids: CASSSLSLTQYF. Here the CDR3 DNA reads TGTGCCAGCAGTAGTCTATCCCTGACCCAGTACTTC.

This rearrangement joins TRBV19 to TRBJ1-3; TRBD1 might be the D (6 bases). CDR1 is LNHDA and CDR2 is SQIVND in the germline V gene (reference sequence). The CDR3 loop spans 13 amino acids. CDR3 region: CASGASSGNTIYF. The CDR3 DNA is TGTGCTTCGGGGGCGAGCTCTGGAAACACCATATATTTT.

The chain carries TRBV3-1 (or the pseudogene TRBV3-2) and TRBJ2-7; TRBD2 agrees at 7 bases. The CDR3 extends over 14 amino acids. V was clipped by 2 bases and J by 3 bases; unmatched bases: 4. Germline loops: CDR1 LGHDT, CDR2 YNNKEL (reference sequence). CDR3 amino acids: CASSQMGGDYEQYF. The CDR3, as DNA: TGTGCCAGCAGCCAAATGGGGGGGGACTACGAGCAGTACTTC.

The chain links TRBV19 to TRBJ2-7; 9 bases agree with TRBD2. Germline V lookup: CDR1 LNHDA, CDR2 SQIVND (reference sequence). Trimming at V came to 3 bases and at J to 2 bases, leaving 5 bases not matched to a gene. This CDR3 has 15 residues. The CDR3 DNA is TGTGCCAGTAGTATCTTCCTAGCGGGGACCTACGAGCAGTACTTC. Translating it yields CASSIFLAGTYEQYF.

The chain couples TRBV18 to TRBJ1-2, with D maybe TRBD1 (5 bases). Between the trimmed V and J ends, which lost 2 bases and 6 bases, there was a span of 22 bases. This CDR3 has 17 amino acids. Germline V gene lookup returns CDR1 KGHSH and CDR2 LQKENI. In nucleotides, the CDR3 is TGTGCCAGCTCACCAGGACGGACATATTCGGGTGAGGATGGCTACACCTTC. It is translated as CASSPGRTYSGEDGYTF.

The CDR3 DNA reads as TGTGCCAGCAGTTACCAGGCAGGGTCTTTCTTT. This translates into CASSYQAGSFF. The chain is built from TRBV6-6 and TRBJ1-1; a possible D gene is TRBD1 (5 bases). CDR3 length equals 11 residues. CDR1 is MNHNY and CDR2 is SVGAGI in the germline V gene (reference sequence). V dropped 2 bases and J dropped 12 bases, with 10 bases sitting between them.

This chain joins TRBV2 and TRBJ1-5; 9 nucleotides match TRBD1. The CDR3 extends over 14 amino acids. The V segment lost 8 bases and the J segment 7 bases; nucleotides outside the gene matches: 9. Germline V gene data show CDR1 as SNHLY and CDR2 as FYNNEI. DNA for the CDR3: TGTGCCAGCGGGACAGGGCTATTTTCACAGCCCCAGCATTTT. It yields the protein CASGTGLFSQPQHF.

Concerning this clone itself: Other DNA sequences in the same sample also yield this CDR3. This CDR3 reads CASSRGQNYGYTF. The DNA of the CDR3 is TGTGCCAGCAGCCGGGGACAGAACTATGGCTACACCTTC. The chain is built from TRBV11-2 and TRBJ1-2, with 7 bases identical to TRBD1. The CDR3 is 13 residues long. V lost 5 bases to trimming and J lost 2 bases; unmatched junction nucleotides: 2. The germline gives CDR1 SGHAT, CDR2 FQNNGV.

DNA of the CDR3: TGCGCCAGCAGCCAAGTGGTGGGGCTAGCGAAAAGCACAGATACGCAGTATTTT. Translating it yields CASSQVVGLAKSTDTQYF. The chain couples TRBV4-1 to TRBJ2-3; D is possibly TRBD2 (6 bases). Germline CDR1 and CDR2: MGHRA and YSYEKL. V lost 1 base, J lost 0 bases, and 17 bases lay in between. The CDR3 totals 18 residues.

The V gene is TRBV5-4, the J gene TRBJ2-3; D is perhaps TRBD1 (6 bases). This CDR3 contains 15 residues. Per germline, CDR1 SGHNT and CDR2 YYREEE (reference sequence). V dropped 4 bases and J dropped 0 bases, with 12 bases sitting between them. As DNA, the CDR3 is TGTGCCAGCAGCCCGGGTGGGGGCAGCACAGATACGCAGTATTTT. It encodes CASSPGGGSTDTQYF.

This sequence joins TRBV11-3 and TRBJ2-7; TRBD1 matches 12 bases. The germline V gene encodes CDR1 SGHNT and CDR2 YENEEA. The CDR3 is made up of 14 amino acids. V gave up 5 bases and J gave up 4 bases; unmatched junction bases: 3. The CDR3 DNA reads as TGTGCCAGCAGCCCGGGACAGGGGGCTTACGAGCAGTACTTC. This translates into CASSPGQGAYEQYF.

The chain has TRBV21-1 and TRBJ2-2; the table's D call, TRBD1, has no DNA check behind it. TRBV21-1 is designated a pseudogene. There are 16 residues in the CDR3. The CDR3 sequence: CASSKGGQKNTGELFF. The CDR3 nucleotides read TGTGCCAGCAGCAAAGGAGGACAAAAGAACACCGGGGAGCTGTTTTTT.

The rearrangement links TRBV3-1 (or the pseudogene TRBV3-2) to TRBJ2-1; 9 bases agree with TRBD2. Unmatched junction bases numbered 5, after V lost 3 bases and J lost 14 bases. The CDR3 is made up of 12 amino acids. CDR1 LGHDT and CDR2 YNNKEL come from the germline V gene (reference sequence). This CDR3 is CASSHASGTEFF. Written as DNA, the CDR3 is TGTGCCAGCAGCCACGCTAGCGGGACGGAGTTCTTC.

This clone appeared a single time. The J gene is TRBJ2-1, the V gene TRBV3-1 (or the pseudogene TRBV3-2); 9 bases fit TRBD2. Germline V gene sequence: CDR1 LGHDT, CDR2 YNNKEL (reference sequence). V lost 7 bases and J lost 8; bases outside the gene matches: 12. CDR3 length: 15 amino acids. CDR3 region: CASKSPGTSLHEQFF. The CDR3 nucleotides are TGTGCCAGCAAAAGCCCCGGGACTAGCCTCCATGAGCAGTTCTTC.

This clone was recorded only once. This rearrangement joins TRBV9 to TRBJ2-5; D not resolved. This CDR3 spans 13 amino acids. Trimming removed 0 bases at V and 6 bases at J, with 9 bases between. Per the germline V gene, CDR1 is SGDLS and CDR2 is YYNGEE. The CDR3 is CASSVDPGQTQYF. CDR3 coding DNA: TGTGCCAGCAGCGTAGACCCGGGTCAGACCCAGTACTTC. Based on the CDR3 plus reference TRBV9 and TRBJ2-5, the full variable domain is DSGVTQTPKHLITATGQRVTLRCSPRSGDLSVYWYQQSLDQGLQFLIQYYNGEERAKGNILERFSAQQFPDLHSELNLSSLELGDSALYFCASSVDPGQTQYFGPGTRLLVL.

DNA of the CDR3: TGTGCCAGCAGCTTAACGGGACAGGGGGCGGCGTACTATGGCTACACCTTC. Its protein product is CASSLTGQGAAYYGYTF. The chain carries TRBV7-8 and TRBJ1-2, with 12 bases matching TRBD1. The CDR3 runs to 17 residues. With 2 bases clipped from V and 3 bases from J, the junction kept 7 bases outside the gene matches. The germline gives CDR1 SGHVS, CDR2 FQNEAQ.

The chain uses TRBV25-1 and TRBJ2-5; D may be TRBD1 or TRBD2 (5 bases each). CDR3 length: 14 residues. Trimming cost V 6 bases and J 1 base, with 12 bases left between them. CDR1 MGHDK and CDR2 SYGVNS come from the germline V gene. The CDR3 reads CASRRGQGQETQYF. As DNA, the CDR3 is TGTGCCAGCAGACGAGGGCAGGGCCAAGAGACCCAGTACTTC.

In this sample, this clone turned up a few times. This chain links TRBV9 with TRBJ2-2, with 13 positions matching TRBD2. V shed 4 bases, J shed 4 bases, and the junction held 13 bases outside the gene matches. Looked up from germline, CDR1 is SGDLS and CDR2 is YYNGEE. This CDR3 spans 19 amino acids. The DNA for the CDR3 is TGTGCCAGCAGCAAGGGACTAGCGGGGACGAACCCTACCACCGGGGAGCTGTTTTTT. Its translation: CASSKGLAGTNPTTGELFF.

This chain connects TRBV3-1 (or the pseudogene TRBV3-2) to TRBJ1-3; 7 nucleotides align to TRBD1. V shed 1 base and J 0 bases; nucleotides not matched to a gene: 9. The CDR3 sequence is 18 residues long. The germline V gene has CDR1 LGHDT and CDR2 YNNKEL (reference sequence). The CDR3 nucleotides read TGTGCCAGCAGCCAAGGACAAAGGGGGCTGTACTCTGGAAACACCATATATTTT. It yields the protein CASSQGQRGLYSGNTIYF.

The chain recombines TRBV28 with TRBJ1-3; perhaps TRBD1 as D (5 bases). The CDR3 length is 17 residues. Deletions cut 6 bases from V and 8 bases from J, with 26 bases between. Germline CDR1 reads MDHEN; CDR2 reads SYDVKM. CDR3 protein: CASSTTQGRPDSDTIYF. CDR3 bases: TGTGCCAGCAGCACAACCCAGGGACGGCCTGACTCGGACACCATATATTTT.